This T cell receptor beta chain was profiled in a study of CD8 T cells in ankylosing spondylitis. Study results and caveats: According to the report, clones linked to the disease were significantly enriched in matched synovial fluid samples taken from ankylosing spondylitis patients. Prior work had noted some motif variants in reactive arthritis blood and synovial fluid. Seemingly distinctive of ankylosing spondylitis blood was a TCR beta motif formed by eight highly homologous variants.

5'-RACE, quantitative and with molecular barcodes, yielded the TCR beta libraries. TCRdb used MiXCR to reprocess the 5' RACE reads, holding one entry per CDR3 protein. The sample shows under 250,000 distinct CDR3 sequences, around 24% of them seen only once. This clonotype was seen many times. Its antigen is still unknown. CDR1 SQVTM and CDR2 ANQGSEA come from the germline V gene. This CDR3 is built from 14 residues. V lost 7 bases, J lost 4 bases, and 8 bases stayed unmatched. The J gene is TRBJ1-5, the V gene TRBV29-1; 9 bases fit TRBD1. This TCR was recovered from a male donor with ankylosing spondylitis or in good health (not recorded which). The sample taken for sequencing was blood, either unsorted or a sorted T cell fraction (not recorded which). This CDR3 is CSAWTGAINQPQHF. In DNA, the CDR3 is TGCAGCGCCTGGACAGGGGCGATTAATCAGCCCCAGCATTTT.